Listed below are T cell receptor beta chains from one sample, sequenced in a study of blood T cell repertoires in COVID-19. Data came from immunoSEQ multiplex PCR; TCRdb stores just in-frame clones and leaves some out. The sample includes approximately 190,000 clones, approximately 90% seen only once; the top ten take about 6.8%. Sample: peripheral blood. The source of these receptors is a woman between 40 and 55 years old who had recovered from COVID-19. Both conserved end residues are part of each CDR3. D genes are given only for firm matches. A clone size is listed for some rows: how often the clone was seen (once, few, many), or a class if it is expanded.

D gene	clone size	V gene	J gene	CDR3 protein	CDR3 DNA
NA	NA	TRBV9	TRBJ1-3	CASSRNQVAGNTIYF	TGTGCCAGCAGCCGTAACCAGGTCGCTGGAAACACCATATATTTT
TRBD1	NA	TRBV7-8	TRBJ1-2	CASRTGLLHGYTF	TGTGCCAGCAGGACAGGGCTCCTCCATGGCTACACCTTC
TRBD1	NA	TRBV30	TRBJ1-4	CAWSTGVNEKLFF	TGTGCCTGGAGTACAGGGGTTAATGAAAAACTGTTTTTT
TRBD2	few	TRBV3-1/TRBV3-2	TRBJ2-1	CASSQGSSGRAVYEQFF	TGTGCCAGCAGCCAGGGCTCTAGCGGGAGGGCCGTCTATGAGCAGTTCTTC
TRBD1	NA	TRBV19	TRBJ1-4	CASSQQGANEKLFF	TGTGCCAGTAGTCAACAGGGGGCTAATGAAAAACTGTTTTTT
NA	NA	TRBV30	TRBJ2-7	CAWSLRGSNSYEQYF	TGTGCCTGGAGTCTTAGGGGGAGCAATTCCTACGAGCAGTACTTC
NA	NA	TRBV18	TRBJ2-3	CASSPYGGEDTQYF	TGTGCCAGCTCACCATACGGGGGAGAAGATACGCAGTATTTT
TRBD1	NA	TRBV5-1	TRBJ1-5	CASSLGTGRWQPQHF	TGCGCCAGCAGCTTGGGGACAGGGCGTTGGCAGCCCCAGCATTTT
TRBD2	NA	TRBV7-8	TRBJ2-1	CASSPPGRVYNEQFF	TGTGCCAGCAGCCCCCCCGGGAGGGTATACAATGAGCAGTTCTTC
NA	NA	TRBV3-1/TRBV3-2	TRBJ1-6	CASSQGGDSYSNSPLHF	TGTGCCAGCAGCCAAGGCGGCGACAGCTATAGCAATTCACCCCTCCACTTT
TRBD2	once	TRBV27	TRBJ2-7	CASSSSLAGVTYEQYF	TGTGCCAGCAGTTCCTCTCTAGCGGGGGTTACCTACGAGCAGTACTTC
TRBD2	once	TRBV18	TRBJ2-5	CASSPTSGQETQYF	TGTGCCAGCTCACCCACTAGCGGTCAAGAGACCCAGTACTTC
TRBD2	NA	TRBV5-5	TRBJ2-3	CASSFGLAGVTDTQYF	TGTGCCAGCAGCTTCGGACTAGCGGGAGTTACAGATACGCAGTATTTT
TRBD1	NA	TRBV24-1	TRBJ2-5	CATEQNRGGVETQYF	TGTGCCACCGAACAGAACAGGGGCGGCGTGGAGACCCAGTACTTC
NA	NA	TRBV21-1	TRBJ1-2	CASSKRRRPRTNYGYTF	TGTGCCAGCAGCAAACGGCGGCGGCCAAGAACGAACTATGGCTACACCTTC
TRBD1	NA	TRBV5-1	TRBJ1-3	CASSSGQGITSFSGNTIYF	TGCGCCAGCAGCTCCGGACAGGGCATAACCTCGTTCTCTGGAAACACCATATATTTT
NA	NA	TRBV20-1	TRBJ2-1	CSGQYNEQFF	TGCAGTGGGCAGTACAATGAGCAGTTCTTC
NA	NA	TRBV6-1	TRBJ2-1	CASSERWSEQFF	TGTGCCAGCAGTGAAAGATGGAGTGAGCAGTTCTTC
TRBD2	NA	TRBV4-2	TRBJ2-3	CASSQMTGGNTDTQYF	TGTGCCAGCAGCCAGATGACGGGGGGTAACACAGATACGCAGTATTTT
NA	NA	TRBV5-1	TRBJ2-7	CASSLGAGGPDEQYF	TGCGCCAGCAGCTTGGGGGCTGGAGGGCCAGACGAGCAGTACTTC
TRBD1	NA	TRBV18	TRBJ1-5	CASSPGQGLGQPQHF	TGTGCCAGCTCACCGGGACAGGGACTAGGTCAGCCCCAGCATTTT
TRBD1	NA	TRBV4-2	TRBJ1-4	CASSRNPEGQGAIANEKLFF	TGTGCCAGCAGCCGGAACCCTGAGGGACAGGGGGCTATCGCTAATGAAAAACTGTTTTTT
TRBD2	NA	TRBV27	TRBJ2-1	CASSFLAGGSYNEQFF	TGTGCCAGCAGTTTCTTAGCGGGAGGCTCCTACAATGAGCAGTTCTTC
NA	NA	TRBV6-5	TRBJ1-2	CASSYEGDGYTF	TGTGCCAGCAGTTACGAGGGAGATGGCTACACCTTC
TRBD1	NA	TRBV5-4	TRBJ1-1	CASSLAANRGLTEAFF	TGTGCCAGCAGCTTGGCCGCGAACAGGGGATTGACTGAAGCTTTCTTT
TRBD1	NA	TRBV27	TRBJ1-1	CASSRDRGSRTEAFF	TGTGCCAGCAGTCGGGACAGGGGATCGAGGACTGAAGCTTTCTTT
NA	NA	TRBV10-3	TRBJ2-7	CAIRGAGGSYEQYF	TGTGCCATCAGGGGAGCCGGGGGCTCCTACGAGCAGTACTTC
NA	NA	TRBV28	TRBJ1-4	CASSGEKLFF	TGTGCCAGCAGCGGTGAAAAACTGTTTTTT